Shown below are 9 T cell receptor beta chains from a single sample sequenced in a study of T cell responses to AZD1222 COVID-19 vaccine. TCRdb's table, derived via immunoSEQ multiplex PCR, lists solely in-frame clones and lacks some. The sample records 93,000 or so clones, over 80% being singletons. The sample was peripheral blood, taken on day 0 of AZD1222 vaccination. The receptors here all came from an adult in good health.

The rearrangement uses TRBV6-5 and TRBJ1-6; D is uncertain. Germline CDR1 MNHEY, CDR2 SVGAGI. The CDR3 runs to 12 residues. V gave up 8 bases and J gave up 7 bases, with 9 bases separating them. The CDR3: CASGRINSPLHF. CDR3 in DNA: TGTGCCAGCGGGAGGATCAATTCACCCCTCCACTTT.

The chain uses TRBV2 and TRBJ2-2; either TRBD1 or TRBD2 may fit D (6 bases each). CDR3 length equals 15 residues. CDR1 and CDR2 from the germline V gene are SNHLY and FYNNEI. V was shortened by 7 bases and J by 8 bases, with 20 bases between the two germline ends. The chain's CDR3 is CASKGGSGDFGELFF. The CDR3, as DNA: TGTGCCAGCAAAGGGGGTAGCGGTGACTTTGGGGAGCTGTTTTTT.

This chain connects TRBV30 to TRBJ1-4; D not resolved. The germline V and J ends were trimmed by 0 bases and 0 bases, with 17 bases remaining between them. CDR3 size: 18 residues. Germline V gene lookup returns CDR1 GTSNPN and CDR2 SVGIG (reference sequence). CDR3 DNA: TGTGCCTGGAGTGTAATTAGGCGGACCAAAACAACTAATGAAAAACTGTTTTTT. Its translation is CAWSVIRRTKTTNEKLFF.

This chain joins TRBV2 and TRBJ2-1; D gene ambiguous. Germline loops: CDR1 SNHLY, CDR2 FYNNEI. Trimming shortened V by 7 bases and J by 9 bases, and 13 bases separated the two germline ends. The CDR3 spans 12 residues. Here the CDR3 DNA reads TGTGCCAGCACCCCTGGGCCAGGTGAGCAGTTCTTC. It yields the protein CASTPGPGEQFF.

The chain couples TRBV6-6 to TRBJ1-2; 9 nucleotides align to TRBD1. The V and J ends lost 5 bases and 6 bases, in that order; junction bases with no gene match: 4. The CDR3 contains 13 residues. Germline values: CDR1 MNHNY, CDR2 SVGAGI (reference sequence). The CDR3 DNA is TGTGCCAGCAGTCACCGACAGGGGGATGGCTACACCTTC. It codes for CASSHRQGDGYTF.

The genes are TRBV19 and TRBJ2-1; 12 bases fit TRBD2. V lost 8 bases to trimming and J lost 6 bases; unmatched junction nucleotides: 8. Germline-derived CDR1 and CDR2 are LNHDA and SQIVND (reference sequence). The CDR3 has 15 amino acids. DNA of the CDR3: TGTGCCAGTGCCCCCGGGACTAGCGGGCTCAATGAGCAGTTCTTC. It is translated as CASAPGTSGLNEQFF.

The chain recombines TRBV7-9 with TRBJ1-1; 7 bases agree with TRBD1. The CDR3 sequence is 13 residues long. Trimming cost V 5 bases and J 9 bases; bases outside gene matches: 9. Germline CDR1 SEHNR, CDR2 FQNEAQ (reference sequence). CDR3: CASSPALQGKAFF. CDR3 nucleotide sequence: TGTGCCAGCAGCCCCGCTCTACAGGGGAAAGCTTTCTTT.

In its sample, this clone was seen once. The chain carries TRBV9 and TRBJ2-7; unclear D gene. Trimming took off 4 bases at V and 3 bases at J, with 11 bases between the two ends. The CDR3 sequence is 13 residues long. Germline assignment: CDR1 SGDLS and CDR2 YYNGEE. The CDR3 bases are TGTGCCAGCAGCCCAACCAGTTTCTACGAGCAGTACTTC. This sequence encodes CASSPTSFYEQYF.

This clone was found once. V is TRBV4-3 and J is TRBJ2-2; D not resolved. The ends were cut back, 1 base at V and 3 bases at J, with 12 bases in the middle. CDR3 length equals 16 residues. CDR1 and CDR2 (germline): LGHNA, YSLEER. CDR3 bases: TGCGCCAGCAGCCAAGCGGCCGGAGTGGACACCGGGGAGCTGTTTTTT. Translation gives CASSQAAGVDTGELFF.